A selection of T cell receptor beta chains follows, all from one sample in a study of blood T cell dynamics during melanoma immunotherapy. TCRdb's table, derived via immunoSEQ multiplex PCR, lists solely in-frame clones and lacks some. The sample carries tens of thousands of clones, nearly 90% recorded once. Sequencing was performed on blood, taken from a patient treated with checkpoint blockade. These TCRs come from a human donor with melanoma. The CDR3 runs from the conserved cysteine through the conserved F or W. A D gene is named only where the DNA matches it firmly. Clone size is given for some rows only: seen once, a few or many times, or a class if the clone is expanded.

j_call clone_size v_call d_call cdr3_aa cdr3_nt
TRBJ1-2 - TRBV5-4 - CASSSRGYGYTF TGTGCCAGCAGCTCGAGGGGCTATGGCTACACCTTC
TRBJ2-4 - TRBV2 TRBD1 CASKLTGEGIQYF TGTGCCAGCAAATTGACAGGGGAAGGCATTCAGTACTTC
TRBJ1-2 - TRBV29-1 - CSVEGSGLNYGYTF TGCAGCGTTGAAGGGTCGGGGCTTAACTATGGCTACACCTTC
TRBJ1-2 - TRBV30 - CAWSVGGREGYTF TGTGCCTGGAGTGTAGGTGGGCGAGAAGGCTACACCTTC
TRBJ1-5 - TRBV6-1 TRBD1 CASSANQGARNQPQHF TGTGCCAGCAGTGCGAACCAGGGGGCGCGCAATCAGCCCCAGCATTTT
TRBJ1-2 once TRBV5-5 - CASTRTGDYGYTF TGTGCCAGCACCCGGACGGGGGACTATGGCTACACCTTC
TRBJ2-7 once TRBV28 - CASSSTGYEQYF TGTGCCAGCAGTTCTACCGGCTACGAGCAGTACTTC
TRBJ2-3 - TRBV5-4 TRBD2 CASSLGGLAGAGDTQYF TGTGCCAGCAGCCTGGGAGGGTTAGCGGGGGCCGGAGATACGCAGTATTTT
TRBJ1-6 - TRBV9 - CASSPHNSPLHF TGTGCCAGCAGCCCCCATAATTCACCCCTCCACTTT
TRBJ2-3 - TRBV7-3 - CASSLSPGAITDTQYF TGTGCCAGCAGCTTATCCCCAGGGGCTATCACAGATACGCAGTATTTT
TRBJ2-7 - TRBV19 TRBD2 CASSQQIGTSGLPFEQYF TGTGCCAGTAGCCAACAGATTGGGACTAGCGGCCTCCCCTTCGAGCAGTACTTC
TRBJ2-2 - TRBV27 - CASSFLPLNTGELFF TGTGCCAGCAGTTTCCTACCTTTGAACACCGGGGAGCTGTTTTTT
TRBJ1-2 - TRBV30 - CAWSPWGYGYTF TGTGCCTGGAGCCCCTGGGGGTATGGCTACACCTTC
TRBJ2-7 - TRBV7-8 TRBD1 CASRARGQGLNEQYF TGTGCCAGCAGGGCCCGGGGACAGGGGTTGAACGAGCAGTACTTC
TRBJ2-5 - TRBV28 - CASSPPQREDREQYF TGTGCCAGCAGTCCCCCTCAGCGGGAGGACAGGGAGCAGTACTTC
TRBJ1-3 - TRBV19 - CASSILGVLSGNTIYF TGTGCCAGTAGTATTCTGGGGGTACTTTCCGGAAACACCATATATTTT